A single sample is the source of the 29 T cell receptor beta chains below, sequenced in a study of Ad26.COV2.S vaccination and SARS-CoV-2 variants. Treatment: around 19 received Ad26.COV2.S at low or high dose, single or two shots; five or six received placebo; per-sample allocation not given. Sampling happened 63 days after the first vaccine or placebo injection. The data were produced by immunoSEQ multiplex PCR, yet TCRdb's version contains in-frame clones alone and is incomplete. The sample lists a few hundred thousand clones; around 87% were seen once. This sample comprised peripheral blood, obtained in a trial of Ad26.COV2.S vaccine versus placebo. The receptors originated from a person between 18 and 60 years old who received the Ad26.COV2.S COVID-19 vaccine or a placebo.

For this clone: Just one base apart from a much larger clone, this may be a read error. The V and J genes are TRBV28 and TRBJ1-5; D is undetermined. CDR1 MDHEN and CDR2 SYDVKM come from the germline V gene. Trimming shortened V by 6 bases and J by 0 bases, and 3 bases separated the two germline ends. The CDR3 length is 12 residues. CDR3 nucleotides: TGTGCCAGCAGCAATAGCAATCAGCCCCAGCATTTT. Residues: CASSNSNQPQHF.

The rearrangement uses TRBV21-1 and TRBJ2-3. TRBV21-1 is marked as a pseudogene. The CDR3 has 18 residues. CDR3 DNA: TGTGCCAGCAGCAAAGGGAAAGGGCCAGCGTTAGGCACAGATACGCAGTATTTT. Encoded protein: CASSKGKGPALGTDTQYF.

The V and J genes are TRBV5-1 and TRBJ2-3; TRBD1 matches 10 bases. The CDR3 runs 17 residues. Germline V gene sequence: CDR1 SGHRS, CDR2 YFSETQ. Trimming took 0 bases from V and 6 from J; bases not matched to a gene: 10. The DNA for the CDR3 is TGCGCCAGCAGCTTGGAATCGACAGGGGGCATGGGGGATACGCAGTATTTT. Translation: CASSLESTGGMGDTQYF.

J is TRBJ2-1 and V is TRBV21-1; the DNA was not used to check the table's D call, TRBD2. TRBV21-1 constitutes a pseudogene. There are 15 residues in the CDR3. The CDR3 coding sequence is TGTGCCAGCACCTGGGGGGGGGCGCAAGCCAATGAGCAGTTCTTC. As protein: CASTWGGAQANEQFF.

The V call is TRBV4-1, the J call TRBJ2-1; TRBD1 matches at 8 bases. This CDR3 is 15 amino acids long. V gave up 5 bases and J gave up 6 bases; unmatched junction bases: 9. Germline lookup yields CDR1 MGHRA and CDR2 YSYEKL. CDR3 residues: CASSTQGAPGNEQFF. CDR3 DNA: TGCGCCAGCAGCACCCAGGGGGCGCCGGGCAATGAGCAGTTCTTC.

The chain is built from TRBV6-5 and TRBJ2-1; 8 bases line up with TRBD1. CDR1 MNHEY and CDR2 SVGAGI come from the germline V gene. The CDR3 sequence is 16 residues long. Trimming took 4 bases from V and 5 from J; bases not matched to a gene: 10. As DNA, the CDR3 is TGTGCCAGCAGTTCCGGCGACAGGGGAAGGCACAATGAGCAGTTCTTC. Translating it yields CASSSGDRGRHNEQFF.

The CDR3 is CASSVTQNNSPLHF. CDR3 nucleotides: TGTGCCAGCAGCGTAACCCAGAATAATTCACCCCTCCACTTT. The chain couples TRBV9 to TRBJ1-6; D gene ambiguous. This CDR3 region has 14 residues. V was pared by 1 base and J by 5 bases, with 7 bases between. CDR1 and CDR2 (germline): SGDLS, YYNGEE.

This chain uses TRBV19 with TRBJ1-1; D might be TRBD1 (6 bases). The CDR3 is 15 residues long. The germline gives CDR1 LNHDA, CDR2 SQIVND (reference sequence). Trimming left V 2 bases short and J 6 bases short, with 16 bases between. The CDR3 sequence is CASSIISQGRAEAFF. The CDR3 DNA sequence: TGTGCCAGTAGTATAATATCACAGGGACGGGCTGAAGCTTTCTTT.

V usage is TRBV6-5 and J usage is TRBJ2-1, with D possibly matching TRBD2 (7 bases). The CDR3 totals 14 residues. Deletions cut 8 bases from V and 5 bases from J, with 16 bases between. Germline V gene lookup returns CDR1 MNHEY and CDR2 SVGAGI. The CDR3 reads CASSPGGLDNEQFF. CDR3 nucleotide sequence: TGTGCCAGCTCCCCGGGGGGCCTAGACAATGAGCAGTTCTTC.

The chain has TRBV11-2 and TRBJ1-2; TRBD1 agrees at 8 bases. The CDR3 is 14 amino acids. Trimming removed 4 bases from V and 4 bases from J; junction bases left unmatched: 5. CDR1 SGHAT and CDR2 FQNNGV come from the germline V gene. This chain's CDR3 is CASSSYRGGYGYTF. CDR3 coding DNA: TGTGCCAGCAGCTCATACAGGGGGGGCTATGGCTACACCTTC.

J is TRBJ1-3 and V is TRBV6-5; 8 positions agree with TRBD1. The CDR3 totals 14 residues. The trim removed 0 bases at V and 16 bases at J, leaving 11 bases unmatched. In germline, CDR1 is MNHEY, CDR2 SVGAGI. Written as DNA, the CDR3 is TGTGCCAGCAGTTACTCGAGAGGACAGGGTGAAAAGTATTTT. Protein product: CASSYSRGQGEKYF.

This chain links TRBV5-1 with TRBJ2-2; TRBD2 might be the D (6 bases). This CDR3 spans 15 amino acids. V lost 6 bases, J lost 6 bases, and 18 bases lay in between. Germline V gene data show CDR1 as SGHRS and CDR2 as YFSETQ. CDR3 nucleotide sequence: TGCGCCAGCATGGTTAGGCGGGATGGAGCCGGGGAGCTGTTTTTT. Translation: CASMVRRDGAGELFF.

The CDR3 bases are TGTGCCAGCAGTTTAGGGAAGGCCTACGAGCAGTACTTC. As protein: CASSLGKAYEQYF. This chain connects TRBV27 to TRBJ2-7; unclear D gene. The CDR3 covers 13 residues. From germline, CDR1 is MNHEY and CDR2 SMNVEV (reference sequence). With 2 bases removed from V and 2 bases from J, the gap between germline ends came to 7 bases.

The CDR3 protein is CASSLERVRFGQPQHF. The CDR3 bases are TGTGCCAGCAGCTTAGAAAGGGTGAGGTTTGGTCAGCCCCAGCATTTT. The chain joins TRBV7-8 to TRBJ1-5, with D uncertain. V lost 1 base to trimming and J lost 6 bases, with 16 bases between them. CDR3 size: 16 residues. CDR1 SGHVS and CDR2 FQNEAQ come from the germline V gene. Combining the CDR3 with reference TRBV7-8 and TRBJ1-5 gives the whole variable domain GAGVSQSPRYKVAKRGQDVALRCDPISGHVSLFWYQQALGQGPEFLTYFQNEAQLDKSGLPSDRFFAERPEGSVSTLKIQRTQQEDSAVYLCASSLERVRFGQPQHFGDGTRLSIL.

The genes are TRBV6-2 or TRBV6-3 and TRBJ2-5; D possibly corresponds to TRBD1 (6 bases). Germline V gene lookup returns CDR1 MNHEY and CDR2 SVGEGT. V was pared by 7 bases and J by 2 bases, with 23 bases between. The CDR3 has 17 amino acids. The CDR3 bases are TGTGCCAGCACCCCTCAGGGGTCCCCGATAAGACAAGAGACCCAGTACTTC. Translating gives CASTPQGSPIRQETQYF.

This chain connects TRBV6-1 to TRBJ1-2, with a weak D call TRBD1 (5 bases). This CDR3 region has 14 residues. Germline V lookup: CDR1 MNHNS, CDR2 SASEGT. Trimming left V 2 bases short and J 8 bases short, with 15 bases between. Written as DNA, the CDR3 is TGTGCCAGCAGTGAACAGGGAGGATTAAGCGGCTACACCTTC. Translating it yields CASSEQGGLSGYTF.

The rearrangement joins TRBV19 to TRBJ2-7; TRBD1 matches 9 bases. CDR1 and CDR2 from the germline V gene are LNHDA and SQIVND (reference sequence). The CDR3 length is 13 residues. The V and J ends lost 5 bases and 7 bases, in that order; junction bases with no gene match: 6. CDR3: CASSSQGAREQYF. In nucleotides, the CDR3 is TGTGCCAGTAGTTCACAGGGGGCGCGAGAGCAGTACTTC.

This clone appeared once. The CDR3 nucleotides are TGTGCCAGCAGTGGGGGGAATAATGAAAAACTGTTTTTT. This encodes CASSGGNNEKLFF. The rearrangement links TRBV2 to TRBJ1-4; D might be TRBD1 (5 bases). CDR3 length equals 13 residues. CDR1 SNHLY and CDR2 FYNNEI come from the germline V gene. V was trimmed by 4 bases and J by 4 bases, leaving 7 bases between them.

The V gene is TRBV12-5, the J gene TRBJ2-7; 14 bases match TRBD2. V gave up 1 base and J gave up 3 bases; unmatched junction bases: 17. The germline V gene has CDR1 LGHNT and CDR2 FRNRAP. This CDR3 has 21 amino acids. Here the CDR3 reads CASGLAREPGLAGVWGYEQYF. Here the CDR3 DNA reads TGTGCTAGTGGTTTGGCGAGGGAGCCGGGACTAGCGGGAGTCTGGGGCTACGAGCAGTACTTC.

The V and J genes are TRBV5-8 and TRBJ2-5, with D tentatively TRBD2 (6 bases). Per germline, CDR1 SGHTS and CDR2 YDEGEE. Trimming shortened V by 0 bases and J by 4 bases, and 13 bases separated the two germline ends. This CDR3 comprises 15 residues. CDR3 sequence (DNA): TGTGCCAGCAGCTTGGGATCGGGGGTCGGAGAGACCCAGTACTTC. As protein: CASSLGSGVGETQYF.

The V and J genes are TRBV12-2 and TRBJ2-2. TRBV12-2 is a documented pseudogene. The CDR3 consists of 16 residues. Written as DNA, the CDR3 is TGTGCAAGTCGCTTCCCTAAGTTGTGTGGGGCCGGGGAGCTGTTTTTT. Amino acids: CASRFPKLCGAGELFF.

This clone was seen once. The genes are TRBV18 and TRBJ1-5; 10 positions match TRBD1. The length of the CDR3 is 15 residues. Germline CDR1 and CDR2: KGHSH and LQKENI. The J segment lost 3 bases and the V segment lost 6 bases, leaving 5 bases of the junction unmatched. The CDR3 coding sequence is TGTGCCAGCTCCCCCGGACAGGGGGTCAATCAGCCCCAGCATTTT. Translated, it gives CASSPGQGVNQPQHF.

The genes are TRBV12-3 or TRBV12-4 and TRBJ1-5; perhaps TRBD1 as D (6 bases). This CDR3 spans 13 amino acids. V was cut by 6 bases and J by 5 bases, with 11 bases left in between. In DNA, the CDR3 is TGTGCCAGCAGCACGGACAGCCATCAGCCCCAGCATTTT. It codes for CASSTDSHQPQHF.

The DNA of the CDR3 is TGCGCCAGCAGCCGCCCCCGTGAAACAACTAATGAAAAACTGTTTTTT. Translation: CASSRPRETTNEKLFF. This chain connects TRBV4-1 to TRBJ1-4; D call uncertain. Germline assignment: CDR1 MGHRA and CDR2 YSYEKL. This CDR3 has 16 residues. The V end was cut by 4 bases, the J end by 0 bases, with 12 bases between.

V and J are TRBV5-1 and TRBJ2-7; 11 bases align to TRBD2. Germline V gene lookup returns CDR1 SGHRS and CDR2 YFSETQ. Trimming at V came to 0 bases and at J to 6 bases, leaving 2 bases not matched to a gene. This CDR3 is 14 amino acids long. CDR3 protein: CASSLAGTSGEQYF. CDR3 sequence (DNA): TGCGCCAGCAGCTTGGCTGGGACTAGCGGCGAGCAGTACTTC.

V and J are TRBV30 and TRBJ1-1; weak D call: TRBD1 (5 bases). Looked up from germline, CDR1 is GTSNPN and CDR2 is SVGIG (reference sequence). This CDR3 region has 10 residues. V gave up 5 bases and J gave up 8 bases, with 9 bases separating them. The CDR3 DNA reads as TGTGCCTGGGTACAGGTAGAAGCTTTCTTT. It yields the protein CAWVQVEAFF.

This chain links TRBV5-1 with TRBJ2-3, with 9 bases fitting TRBD2. CDR1 is SGHRS, CDR2 YFSETQ, per germline. V was clipped by 0 bases and J by 0 bases; unmatched bases: 5. The CDR3 sequence is 17 residues long. For the CDR3, the DNA is TGCGCCAGCAGCTTGGGGTATACTAGCGGGAGCACAGATACGCAGTATTTT. Its translation is CASSLGYTSGSTDTQYF.

V is TRBV18 and J is TRBJ2-2, with 7 bases fitting TRBD1. CDR1 and CDR2 from the germline V gene are KGHSH and LQKENI. The J segment lost 7 bases and the V segment lost 0 bases, leaving 5 bases of the junction unmatched. The CDR3 is made up of 15 amino acids. The CDR3 region has the DNA TGTGCCAGCTCACCACCACAGGGGACGGGCGGGGAGCTGTTTTTT. Protein product: CASSPPQGTGGELFF. The whole variable domain, remainder taken from reference TRBV18 and TRBJ2-2, is NAGVMQNPRHLVRRRGQEARLRCSPMKGHSHVYWYRQLPEEGLKFMVYLQKENIIDESGMPKERFSAEFPKEGPSILRIQQVVRGDSAAYFCASSPPQGTGGELFFGEGSRLTVL.

The chain recombines TRBV5-1 with TRBJ1-4; TRBD1 is a possible D gene (6 bases). Germline CDR1 is SGHRS and CDR2 is YFSETQ. The CDR3 totals 13 residues. V was shortened by 2 bases and J by 8 bases, with 10 bases between the two germline ends. This chain's CDR3 is CASSFTGGEKLFF. CDR3 nucleotide sequence: TGCGCCAGCAGCTTTACCGGGGGCGAAAAACTGTTTTTT.